This T cell receptor beta chain was captured in a study of T-cell reconstitution after alpha-beta-depleted transplantation in children. Findings and caveats of the study: Most T-cell counts and diversity one year after the transplant came from T cells that were newly produced. As was reported, about two months after transplant, alpha-beta T cells came from several hundred expanded graft clones.

TCRbeta library construction was performed incorporating unique molecular identifiers. In TCRdb, the PCR reads were re-called with MiXCR into one record per CDR3 protein. The table records 350,000 to 500,000 distinct CDR3 sequences, roughly 44% of them present only once. CDR1 is SGHKS and CDR2 is YYEKEE in the germline V gene (reference sequence). Trimming at V came to 4 bases and at J to 2 bases, leaving 3 bases not matched to a gene. The CDR3 extends over 14 amino acids. A word on this clonotype: The antigen is unknown.

The chain is built from TRBV5-5 and TRBJ2-1, with 7 bases that match TRBD1. The starting material was PBMCs, obtained before TCRalphabeta/CD19-depleted stem cell transplant. This clonotype was obtained from a girl aged 2-10 years with aplastic anemia, due to receive a stem cell transplant. The CDR3 DNA sequence: TGTGCCAGCAGCACTGGACAGGCCTACAATGAGCAGTTCTTC. Encoded protein: CASSTGQAYNEQFF. Based on the CDR3 plus reference TRBV5-5 and TRBJ2-1, the full variable domain is DAGVTQSPTHLIKTRGQQVTLRCSPISGHKSVSWYQQVLGQGPQFIFQYYEKEERGRGNFPDRFSARQFPNYSSELNVNALLLGDSALYLCASSTGQAYNEQFFGPGTRLTVL.